Listed here are 15 T cell receptor beta chains from one sample, sequenced in a study of CD8 T cells in Susac syndrome. An input of about 0.45 to 1 ug of RNA was subjected to reverse transcription using random hexamers. MiXCR, run by TCRdb on the immunoSEQ multiplex PCR reads, gives a single entry per CDR3 protein. The table has about 300,000 distinct CDR3 sequences, over 75% seen once. Source material: CD8+ T cells from PBMCs. The receptors stem from a human donor with multiple sclerosis.

This clonotype was detected only once. The chain combines TRBV28 with TRBJ2-7; D is perhaps TRBD1 (6 bases). The CDR3 totals 15 residues. Trimming left V 3 bases short and J 4 bases short, with 16 bases between. The germline V gene has CDR1 MDHEN and CDR2 SYDVKM. This CDR3 reads CASSFRGAFVYEQYF. The CDR3 DNA reads as TGTGCCAGCAGTTTCAGGGGCGCCTTTGTATACGAGCAGTACTTC.

The chain has TRBV6-2 or TRBV6-3 and TRBJ2-3; D is undetermined. With 2 bases removed from V and 10 bases from J, the gap between germline ends came to 7 bases. CDR1 and CDR2 (germline): MNHEY, SVGEGT. The CDR3 spans 11 residues. CDR3 region: CASSYPDSQYF. CDR3 nucleotide sequence: TGTGCCAGCAGTTACCCGGATTCGCAGTATTTT.

The chain joins TRBV5-6 to TRBJ1-2; D gene uncertain. This CDR3 contains 13 residues. V lost 0 bases and J lost 3, with 6 bases in between. Germline CDR1 reads SGHDT; CDR2 reads YYEEEE. In DNA, the CDR3 is TGTGCCAGCAGCTTGGGGGTAGACTATGGCTACACCTTC. Encoded protein: CASSLGVDYGYTF. The complete variable domain, with remaining parts taken from reference TRBV5-6 and TRBJ1-2, reads DAGVTQSPTHLIKTRGQQVTLRCSPKSGHDTVSWYQQALGQGPQFIFQYYEEEERQRGNFPDRFSGHQFPNYSSELNVNALLLGDSALYLCASSLGVDYGYTFGSGTRLTVV.

This chain links TRBV19 with TRBJ2-7; TRBD2 is a possible D gene (6 bases). The CDR3 has 13 residues. CDR1 is LNHDA, CDR2 SQIVND, per germline (reference sequence). The ends were cut back, 8 bases at V and 2 bases at J, with 13 bases in the middle. As DNA, the CDR3 is TGTGCCAGTGCCTGGGGGAGGACCTACGAGCAGTACTTC. It codes for CASAWGRTYEQYF.

On this clonotype: The junction differs from germline at one of its ends, possibly a read error. This chain connects TRBV2 to TRBJ1-3; no clear D. Germline loops: CDR1 SNHLY, CDR2 FYNNEI. The CDR3 length is 12 residues. The CDR3 here is CASTRRGSTIYF. In DNA, the CDR3 is TGTGCCAGCACCCGGCGGGGAAGCACCATATATTTT.

The chain is built from TRBV24-1 and TRBJ2-2; D call uncertain. V was trimmed by 1 base and J by 4 bases, leaving 6 bases between them. The CDR3 totals 14 residues. The germline gives CDR1 KGHDR, CDR2 SFDVKD. The CDR3 sequence: CATSDFTGTGELFF. CDR3 nucleotides: TGTGCCACCAGTGATTTTACGGGCACCGGGGAGCTGTTTTTT.

The CDR3 is CASSQVQGPRPLEQYF. CDR3 sequence (DNA): TGTGCCAGCAGCCAAGTACAGGGTCCGAGACCTCTCGAGCAGTACTTC. The chain couples TRBV3-1 to TRBJ2-7; possibly TRBD1 for D (6 bases). Germline CDR1 and CDR2: LGHDT and YNNKEL (reference sequence). V lost 1 base, J lost 6 bases, and 19 bases lay in between. The CDR3 spans 16 residues.

The chain recombines TRBV27 with TRBJ2-1; D possibly corresponds to TRBD1 (6 bases). The V and J ends lost 9 bases and 0 bases respectively, with 15 bases between them. CDR3 length: 15 amino acids. Germline V gives CDR1 MNHEY, CDR2 SMNVEV (reference sequence). The CDR3 DNA reads TGTGCCAGTTGGTTGGACAGAGCCTCCTACAATGAGCAGTTCTTC. Its translation: CASWLDRASYNEQFF.

This chain joins TRBV29-1 and TRBJ2-1; TRBD2 aligns across 8 bases. The CDR3 runs to 12 residues. Unmatched junction bases numbered 7, after V lost 8 bases and J lost 7 bases. CDR1 SQVTM and CDR2 ANQGSEA come from the germline V gene. Here the CDR3 reads CSIRLAINEQFF. In DNA form, the CDR3 reads TGCAGCATTCGACTAGCGATAAATGAGCAGTTCTTC.

The genes are TRBV3-1 and TRBJ2-3; maybe TRBD2 (5 bases). CDR3 length: 15 residues. Trimming took off 1 base at V and 4 bases at J, with 12 bases between the two ends. Germline CDR1 is LGHDT and CDR2 is YNNKEL (reference sequence). CDR3 in amino acids: CASSQVGWESDTQYF. The CDR3 DNA follows: TGTGCCAGCAGCCAAGTGGGATGGGAGTCAGATACGCAGTATTTT.

This clonotype occurred a few times. The chain couples TRBV12-3 or TRBV12-4 to TRBJ1-1; 8 positions agree with TRBD1. CDR3 length equals 16 residues. The V gene end was trimmed by 6 bases and the J gene end by 3 bases; junction bases not matched to a gene: 12. CDR3 residues: CASRPLGQGLYTEAFF. Written as DNA, the CDR3 is TGTGCCAGCAGGCCCCTAGGACAGGGATTGTACACTGAAGCTTTCTTT.

The genes are TRBV7-2 and TRBJ2-7; D not resolved. The CDR3 covers 12 residues. The germline V and J ends were trimmed by 7 bases and 6 bases, with 13 bases remaining between them. CDR1 and CDR2 from the germline V gene are SGHTA and FQGNSA. CDR3 region: CASTGISSEQYF. The CDR3 nucleotides are TGTGCCAGCACAGGAATCTCAAGCGAGCAGTACTTC.

The chain couples TRBV7-8 to TRBJ2-1; 12 nucleotides align to TRBD2. V trimming: 5 bases; J trimming: 8 bases; junction bases outside the gene matches: 7. Germline V gene lookup returns CDR1 SGHVS and CDR2 FQNEAQ. CDR3 size: 15 residues. This chain's CDR3 is CASSPTSGSWDEQFF. In nucleotides, the CDR3 is TGTGCCAGCAGCCCGACTAGCGGGAGTTGGGATGAGCAGTTCTTC. Using reference TRBV7-8 and TRBJ2-1 for the parts outside the CDR3, the full variable domain is GAGVSQSPRYKVAKRGQDVALRCDPISGHVSLFWYQQALGQGPEFLTYFQNEAQLDKSGLPSDRFFAERPEGSVSTLKIQRTQQEDSAVYLCASSPTSGSWDEQFFGPGTRLTVL.

A few counts support this clonotype. The chain uses TRBV3-1 and TRBJ2-7; D possibly corresponds to TRBD1 (5 bases). Germline CDR1 and CDR2: LGHDT and YNNKEL (reference sequence). The CDR3 has 13 residues. Trimming left V 3 bases short and J 0 bases short, with 6 bases between. The CDR3 bases are TGTGCCAGCAGCCAGGGGCCCTCCTACGAGCAGTACTTC. Translated, it gives CASSQGPSYEQYF.

V gene TRBV14 combines with J gene TRBJ2-7, with TRBD1 matching over 7 bases. The CDR3 is 15 amino acids. V shed 4 bases and J 4 bases; nucleotides not matched to a gene: 10. In germline, CDR1 is SGHDN, CDR2 FVKESK. CDR3 bases: TGTGCCAGCAGCCTGGGGACAGCGGAACCTTACGAGCAGTACTTC. Amino acid sequence: CASSLGTAEPYEQYF.